These T cell receptor beta chains were read from a single sample in a study of blood T cell repertoires in COVID-19. This table comes from immunoSEQ multiplex PCR, and its TCRdb copy is limited to in-frame clones, with some not included. Of some 230,000 clones in the sample, approximately 80% were seen once. The sequenced sample consisted of PBMCs or T cells enriched from blood (not recorded which). These receptors came from a woman aged 40 to 49 with acute COVID-19. The CDR3 runs from the conserved cysteine through the conserved F or W. The D gene is left open where the match is weak.

>TRBJ1-5|TRBD1|TRBV27
CASSPDRGDQPQHF
>TRBJ2-7|.|TRBV7-2
CASTYGQNSYEQYF
>TRBJ1-4|TRBD1|TRBV28
CASTKGTGTSTNEKLFF
>TRBJ2-2|TRBD1|TRBV7-8
CASSGDRNTGELFF
>TRBJ2-3|TRBD2|TRBV12-3/TRBV12-4
CASRGLATDTQYF
>TRBJ2-7|.|TRBV6-2/TRBV6-3
CASSYTKSYEQYF
>TRBJ2-1|.|TRBV18
CASSPEQGTYNEQFF
>TRBJ1-5|.|TRBV9
CASSVAPDQPQHF
>TRBJ1-4|.|TRBV9
CASSGEFGEKLFF
>TRBJ2-7|TRBD1|TRBV6-5
CASSPGTGAHEQYF
>TRBJ2-3|TRBD2|TRBV9
CASSVTWGGADTQYF
>TRBJ1-2|TRBD1|TRBV19
CASSTGQGDGYTF
>TRBJ1-2|.|TRBV3-1/TRBV3-2
CASSPNSAGDGYTF
>TRBJ1-1|TRBD1|TRBV30
CAWSARDRGPRATEAFF
>TRBJ1-2|TRBD1|TRBV2
CASSEGDRGLYGYTF
>TRBJ2-1|.|TRBV6-2/TRBV6-3
CASSYSGGPVDEQFF
>TRBJ1-2|TRBD1|TRBV4-1
CASSSSGTGFGYTF
>TRBJ2-4|.|TRBV3-1/TRBV3-2
CASSPRTENIQYF
>TRBJ2-5|.|TRBV27
CASCDGETQYF
>TRBJ2-5|.|TRBV15
CATRGRGQETQYF
>TRBJ1-1|.|TRBV5-6
CASSSLRGGTEAFF
>TRBJ1-1|TRBD1|TRBV29-1
CSANRGGSEAFF
>TRBJ2-3|TRBD1|TRBV9
CARTEGQGAITDTQYF
>TRBJ2-3|.|TRBV4-3
CASSPGGGGTDTQYF
>TRBJ2-5|.|TRBV2
CASRGRAQETQYF
>TRBJ1-1|.|TRBV7-9
CASSRMDSEAFF
>TRBJ1-2|.|TRBV2
CASSEALWSSYGYTF
>TRBJ1-1|TRBD1|TRBV30
CAWTRQGTNTEAFF
>TRBJ2-2|.|TRBV24-1
CATSDSWEVGELFF
>TRBJ2-3|TRBD1|TRBV7-9
CASSLTGTGYTDTQYF
>TRBJ1-4|.|TRBV18
CASSPGQAHEKLFF